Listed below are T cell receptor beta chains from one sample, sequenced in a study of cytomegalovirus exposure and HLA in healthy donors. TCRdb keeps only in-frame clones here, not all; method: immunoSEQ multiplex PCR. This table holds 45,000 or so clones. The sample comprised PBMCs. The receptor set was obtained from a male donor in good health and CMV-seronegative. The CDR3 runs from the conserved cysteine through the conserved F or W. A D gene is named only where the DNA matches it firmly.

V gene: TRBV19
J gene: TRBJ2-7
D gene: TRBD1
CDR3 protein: CASSRKTGSYEQYF
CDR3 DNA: TGTGCCAGTAGTAGGAAGACAGGGAGCTACGAGCAGTACTTC

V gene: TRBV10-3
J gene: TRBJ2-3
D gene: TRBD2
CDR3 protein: CAISDGASGDTQYF
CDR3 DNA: TGTGCCATCAGTGATGGGGCTAGCGGAGATACGCAGTATTTT

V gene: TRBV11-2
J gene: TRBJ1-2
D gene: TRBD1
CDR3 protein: CASRGTVGYTF
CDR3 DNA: TGTGCCAGCAGGGGGACAGTCGGCTACACCTTC

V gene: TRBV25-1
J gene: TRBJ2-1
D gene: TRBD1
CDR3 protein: CASSDPRQGSDEQFF
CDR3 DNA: TGTGCCAGCAGTGACCCTAGACAGGGTTCGGATGAGCAGTTCTTC

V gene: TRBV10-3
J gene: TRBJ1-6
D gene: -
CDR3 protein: CAISEPGVETHSPLHF
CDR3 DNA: TGTGCCATCAGTGAGCCCGGAGTAGAAACGCATTCACCCCTCCACTTT

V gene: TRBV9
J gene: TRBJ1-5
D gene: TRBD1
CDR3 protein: CASSVRDSFNQPQHF
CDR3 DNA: TGTGCCAGCAGCGTCCGGGACAGCTTCAATCAGCCCCAGCATTTT

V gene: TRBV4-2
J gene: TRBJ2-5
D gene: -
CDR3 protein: CASSQATAQETQYF
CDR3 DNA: TGTGCCAGCAGCCAAGCTACAGCCCAAGAGACCCAGTACTTC

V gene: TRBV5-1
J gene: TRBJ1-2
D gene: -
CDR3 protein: CASSLDRRNYGYTF
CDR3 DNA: TGCGCCAGCAGCTTGGATAGGCGGAACTATGGCTACACCTTC

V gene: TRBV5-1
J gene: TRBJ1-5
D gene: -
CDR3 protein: CASSLVGQENQPQHF
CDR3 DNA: TGCGCCAGCAGCTTGGTGGGGCAGGAAAATCAGCCCCAGCATTTT

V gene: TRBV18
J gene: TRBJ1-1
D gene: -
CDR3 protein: CASSPQRDTEAFF
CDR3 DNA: TGTGCCAGCTCACCACAGAGGGACACTGAAGCTTTCTTT

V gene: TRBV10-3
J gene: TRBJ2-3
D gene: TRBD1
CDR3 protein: CAISRDRGGTDTQYF
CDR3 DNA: TGTGCCATCAGCCGGGACAGGGGTGGCACAGATACGCAGTATTTT

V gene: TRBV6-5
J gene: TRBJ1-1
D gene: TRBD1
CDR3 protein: CASSYSGQGDTEAFF
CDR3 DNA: TGTGCCAGCAGTTATTCAGGACAGGGGGATACTGAAGCTTTCTTT

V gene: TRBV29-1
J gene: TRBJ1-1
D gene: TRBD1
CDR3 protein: CSVVGQGRTEAFF
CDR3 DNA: TGCAGCGTTGTGGGACAGGGGAGAACTGAAGCTTTCTTT